The next 14 T cell receptor beta chains were all read from a single sample in a study of T cell responses to AZD1222 COVID-19 vaccine. Sequencing used immunoSEQ multiplex PCR; TCRdb keeps in-frame clones, though not all of them. The data show around 130,000 clones, roughly 94% seen once. Sample: peripheral blood, taken on day 0 of AZD1222 vaccination. The source is an adult in good health.

V gene TRBV10-1 combines with J gene TRBJ1-1; 11 nucleotides agree with TRBD1. The germline gives CDR1 WNHNN, CDR2 SYGVQD (reference sequence). The CDR3 is 15 residues long. After removal of 4 bases from V and 5 bases from J, the junction contained 6 bases not matched to a gene. The CDR3 loop reads CASSGTGGYGTEAFF. DNA for the CDR3: TGCGCCAGCAGTGGGACAGGGGGCTATGGGACTGAAGCTTTCTTT.

This CDR3 is CSVELASGSRETQYF. The CDR3 DNA reads as TGCAGCGTTGAGTTGGCTAGCGGGAGTCGGGAGACCCAGTACTTC. The chain employs TRBV29-1 and TRBJ2-5, with 10 bases fitting TRBD2. Germline lookup yields CDR1 SQVTM and CDR2 ANQGSEA. The J segment lost 5 bases and the V segment lost 3 bases, leaving 9 bases of the junction unmatched. There are 15 residues in the CDR3.

This chain connects TRBV6-2 or TRBV6-3 to TRBJ2-5, with 8 bases that match TRBD2. The CDR3 totals 18 residues. The germline V gene has CDR1 MNHEY and CDR2 SVGEGT. Trimming took 1 base from V and 1 from J; bases not matched to a gene: 11. CDR3: CASSYYLAGGGAQETQYF. The CDR3 DNA is TGTGCCAGCAGTTACTATCTAGCGGGTGGGGGGGCCCAAGAGACCCAGTACTTC.

The CDR3 sequence is CASSQDWTQTVNEQFF. In nucleotides, the CDR3 is TGTGCCAGCAGCCAAGACTGGACACAAACGGTCAATGAGCAGTTCTTC. V is TRBV4-2 and J is TRBJ2-1; TRBD1 might be the D (5 bases). This CDR3 has 16 amino acids. CDR1 is LGHNA, CDR2 YNFKEQ, per germline. V gave up 0 bases and J gave up 6 bases, with 15 bases separating them.

The gene calls are TRBV4-1 and TRBJ2-1, with 12 positions matching TRBD2. CDR3 length equals 16 residues. Germline V gene sequence: CDR1 MGHRA, CDR2 YSYEKL. J was trimmed by 8 bases and V by 0 bases; bases with no gene match: 5. The DNA for the CDR3 is TGCGCCAGCAGCCAAGAACTAGCGGGAGGAGGGGATGAGCAGTTCTTC. Translation: CASSQELAGGGDEQFF.

The chain joins TRBV5-1 to TRBJ1-1; D is ambiguous. Germline CDR1 SGHRS, CDR2 YFSETQ. This CDR3 is built from 13 residues. The ends were cut back, 2 bases at V and 1 base at J, with 6 bases in the middle. The CDR3 sequence is CASSFGGNTEAFF. CDR3 in DNA: TGCGCCAGCAGCTTCGGAGGGAACACTGAAGCTTTCTTT.

The chain joins TRBV4-1 to TRBJ1-5; D gene ambiguous. The V gene's germline CDR1 is MGHRA and CDR2 YSYEKL. CDR3 size: 15 residues. The ends were cut back, 4 bases at V and 7 bases at J, with 17 bases in the middle. The CDR3 nucleotides are TGCGCCAGCAGCCCCCCCCCGGTAGGTAGCCAGCCCCAGCATTTT. Translation gives CASSPPPVGSQPQHF.

This sequence joins TRBV7-9 and TRBJ2-7; no clear D. The CDR3 is made up of 14 amino acids. CDR1 is SEHNR and CDR2 is FQNEAQ in the germline V gene (reference sequence). Trimming took 1 base from V and 6 from J, leaving 13 bases between them. The CDR3 DNA reads TGTGCCAGCAGCTTAGTTTTTCGGGCAACCGAGCAGTACTTC. Encoded protein: CASSLVFRATEQYF.

This rearrangement joins TRBV11-3 to TRBJ2-1, with 12 bases identical to TRBD2. The V gene's germline CDR1 is SGHNT and CDR2 YENEEA. This CDR3 spans 15 amino acids. J lost 8 bases, V lost 5 bases, and 7 bases had no gene match. CDR3: CASSHGLAGHDEQFF. For the CDR3, the DNA is TGTGCCAGCAGCCACGGACTAGCGGGACATGATGAGCAGTTCTTC. The full variable domain, with the rest looked up from reference TRBV11-3 and TRBJ2-1, is EAGVVQSPRYKIIEKKQPVAFWCNPISGHNTLYWYLQNLGQGPELLIRYENEEAVDDSQLPKDRFSAERLKGVDSTLKIQPAELGDSAVYLCASSHGLAGHDEQFFGPGTRLTVL.

This clone was picked up one time. The chain employs TRBV5-4 and TRBJ2-7; 9 nucleotides line up with TRBD2. Per the germline V gene, CDR1 is SGHNT and CDR2 is YYREEE (reference sequence). The CDR3 spans 17 residues. J was trimmed by 2 bases and V by 2 bases; bases with no gene match: 11. The CDR3 DNA reads as TGTGCCAGCAGCTTCGGCGGGAGGGGGGGGTCCACCTACGAGCAGTACTTC. Translated: CASSFGGRGGSTYEQYF.

The genes are TRBV20-1 and TRBJ2-7; TRBD1 aligns across 8 bases. This CDR3 contains 13 residues. CDR1 and CDR2 from the germline V gene are DFQATT and SNEGSKA (reference sequence). The J segment lost 4 bases and the V segment lost 3 bases, leaving 5 bases of the junction unmatched. DNA for the CDR3: TGCAGTGCTAGTGGGACAGGTTTTTACGAGCAGTACTTC. Protein sequence: CSASGTGFYEQYF.

The chain is built from TRBV30 and TRBJ1-2; D is unresolved. The CDR3 consists of 13 residues. Germline V gene lookup returns CDR1 GTSNPN and CDR2 SVGIG (reference sequence). The germline V and J ends were trimmed by 0 bases and 4 bases, with 9 bases remaining between them. The CDR3 DNA follows: TGTGCCTGGAGTGTCCGGGGAAGCTATGGCTACACCTTC. Its protein product is CAWSVRGSYGYTF.

CDR3 sequence reads: CASSLRQGTYGYTF. The CDR3 DNA reads as TGTGCCAGCAGTCTGAGGCAGGGAACCTATGGCTACACCTTC. The chain couples TRBV5-5 to TRBJ1-2; D may be TRBD1 (5 bases). The CDR3 totals 14 residues. Per germline, CDR1 SGHKS and CDR2 YYEKEE (reference sequence). V lost 5 bases and J lost 4, with 15 bases in between.

V gene TRBV29-1 combines with J gene TRBJ2-1, with 11 positions matching TRBD2. This CDR3 has 13 residues. Germline values: CDR1 SQVTM, CDR2 ANQGSEA. The junction had 4 bases not matched to a gene; V was cut back by 8 bases and J by 4 bases. This chain's CDR3 is CSRGLAVYNEQFF. CDR3 in DNA: TGCAGCAGGGGACTAGCGGTTTACAATGAGCAGTTCTTC.